This T cell receptor (beta chain) comes out of a study of CD8 T cells in Susac syndrome. TCR beta sequencing was performed on blood CD8+ and CD4+ T cells. The authors negatively isolated CD8+ and CD4+ T cells and FACS-enriched TEMRA cells. Study findings and constraints: The study's TCR sequencing and HLA analysis drew on a certain number of individuals. That number was acknowledged as relatively small.

For this clonotype: Antigen unknown.

RNA in amounts of roughly 0.45 to 1 ug was reverse transcribed with random hexamers. Coverage of TCR beta CDR3 amplification by immunoSEQ multiplex PCR extended to 54 Vbeta and 13 Jbeta. Via MiXCR, TCRdb re-called the immunoSEQ multiplex PCR reads, giving one row per CDR3 protein. Seen here are about 290,000 distinct CDR3 sequences, roughly 85% observed once, and the top ten hold approximately 0.2%. Germline CDR1 and CDR2: SEHNR and FQNEAQ (reference sequence). The CDR3 is 14 amino acids. Unmatched junction bases numbered 7, after V lost 10 bases and J lost 6 bases. Sequenced: CD8+ T cells from PBMCs. J is TRBJ2-3 and V is TRBV7-9, with 13 bases fitting TRBD2. The sequence came from a human donor with multiple sclerosis. The CDR3 region is CATAGLAGRDTQYF. DNA of the CDR3: TGTGCCACCGCGGGACTAGCGGGGAGGGATACGCAGTATTTT.